The text below deals with one T cell receptor (beta chain). Its antigen is unknown. No base quality values were provided; no much bigger clone lies one nucleotide off. This entry comes from a study of blood T cell repertoires in COVID-19 (dated by TCRdb to 2020 to 2022). Describing the broader study: Samples from collaborators originated in the United States, Italy and Spain and spanned both the acute and convalescent phases of COVID-19. The prospective study material was composed of cDNA or gDNA derived from T cells, B-cell-depleted T cells, or PBMCs. Deeply sampled blood TCRbeta repertoires from subjects exposed to, actively infected with, or recovered from COVID-19 were included in the dataset. The repertoires were released in a freely available public database intended as a resource for research on the immune response to SARS-CoV-2. The samples were drawn from two sources: the first 160 participants of the ongoing ImmuneRACE study, and 1,200 or so subjects contributed by 6 global collaborators. A de-identified subject ID, COVID-19 status, age in years and sex were almost always included in the sample metadata. HLA class I and class II types, where available, came from metadata supplied by the sample provider rather than from assay-based typing.

The collaborating institutions used their own protocols to collect whole blood in K2EDTA tubes. For TCRbeta analysis, collaborators shipped samples in one of three forms: frozen whole blood, isolated PBMCs, or DNA extracted from either of those sample types. Measured from the cysteine to the phenylalanine, the CDR3 is 14 residues long. Only the CDR3 part of the read is kept: 42 bases, read in frame from the first base. According to the germline V gene (reference sequence), CDR1 reads SEHNR and CDR2 reads FQNEAQ. Clipping removes 3 bases from V and 3 bases from J, with 4 as the unmatched junction base count. TCRbeta CDR3 regions were amplified from genomic DNA by means of the immunoSEQ Assay, a bias-controlled multiplex PCR. In the authors' own workflow: The number of nucleated cells in each sample was estimated from the amplification of reference gene primers within the assay. Sequence reads were collapsed and filtered to measure the absolute abundance of every unique TCRbeta CDR3 rearrangement. For each sample, productive Simpson clonality was calculated by taking the square root of Simpson's diversity index across productive rearrangements. TCRdb took this table from immuneACCESS and kept in-frame rearrangements with V and J called. Such tables lack part of the clones; where checked against another copy, unresolved V genes explain under half of the gap, and the rest is unexplained. V, J and clone size are taken as reported in that table, and D and trimming were inferred from the DNA itself. Within this sample are around 89,000 clones, with roughly 88% of them counted one time only. 0.47% of the sample rests with the top ten.

General conclusions and limits of the study: How much clinical and demographic metadata was included differed by source and by participant, and the metadata was provided uncurated.

The TCR originated in a man between 60 and 75 years old with acute or convalescent COVID-19. Source material: peripheral blood. This chain joins TRBV7-9 to TRBJ1-2; TRBD1 matches 7 bases in the middle. Here is the DNA: TGTGCCAGCAGCTTTATTGGACAGGACTATGGCTACACCTTC. Protein translation: CASSFIGQDYGYTF.